This TCR beta chain was identified during a study of cytomegalovirus exposure and HLA in healthy donors. Study background: Across almost 400 genotyped donors, 65% to 90% landed in the Caucasian-associated ancestry cluster.

The study ran its PCR with 60 Vbeta and 13 Jbeta primers. Method: immunoSEQ multiplex PCR; TCRdb's copy keeps in-frame clones and lacks some. The table has more than 150,000 clones, about 80% seen once. CDR3 length: 16 amino acids. From germline, CDR1 is SGHRS and CDR2 YFSETQ. After removal of 5 bases from V and 1 base from J, the junction contained 11 bases not matched to a gene. The gene calls are TRBV5-1 and TRBJ2-5, with 7 bases matching TRBD1. The receptor's source is a man aged 40-50 years in good health and CMV-seronegative. Sequencing input: PBMCs. Here the CDR3 reads CASSTRLGTVQETQYF. CDR3 bases: TGCGCCAGCAGTACAAGGTTGGGGACAGTCCAAGAGACCCAGTACTTC. The full variable domain, completed using reference TRBV5-1 and TRBJ2-5, is KAGVTQTPRYLIKTRGQQVTLSCSPISGHRSVSWYQQTPGQGLQFLFEYFSETQRNKGNFPGRFSGRQFSNSRSEMNVSTLELGDSALYLCASSTRLGTVQETQYFGPGTRLLVL.